The T cell receptor beta chain under discussion was sequenced for a study of technical replicates of blood from a few donors (dated by TCRdb to 2016 to 2017). As concerns this clone: Its antigen specificity is not known. No base quality values were provided; no much bigger clone lies one nucleotide off.

Measured from the cysteine to the phenylalanine, the CDR3 is 14 residues long. Left in the record is the CDR3 DNA by itself, 42 bases read in frame from the first base. Clipping removes 5 bases from V and 2 bases from J, with 6 as the unmatched junction base count. CDR1 and CDR2 are read off the germline V gene as MDHEN and SYDVKM. Library preparation used the immunoSEQ multiplex PCR assay. The table was pulled from immuneACCESS by TCRdb, which kept in-frame rearrangements only. Such tables lose some clones; where checked, under half of the loss comes from unresolved V genes, and the rest has no known cause. In all, the sample holds approximately 70,000 clones, and 95% to 98% of those were seen once. The ten largest clones add up to approximately 0.17% of the sample.

Sequencing was performed on T cells isolated from PBMCs. Rearrangement joined TRBV28 to TRBJ2-7; TRBD1 fits 7 bases in the junction. The sequence was collected from a human donor in good health. The CDR3 region has the sequence CASSRDRGPYEQYF. The nucleotide sequence reads TGTGCCAGCAGTCGGGACAGAGGCCCCTACGAGCAGTACTTC.